This paragraph covers one T cell receptor beta chain sequence. Per the germline V gene, CDR1 is MNHEY and CDR2 is SVGAGI. The CDR3 consists of 13 residues. V was pared by 5 bases and J by 8 bases, with 16 bases between. This record comes from a study of T cells in tumors after PD-1 blockade. Study in general: Daily vismodegib 150 mg continued in a subset of anti-PD-1-treated patients.

TCRdb's copy holds only in-frame clones and misses some; the assay was immunoSEQ multiplex PCR. The sample lists about 33,000 clones, around 80% occurring once. The V and J genes are TRBV6-5 and TRBJ2-7; a weak D match, TRBD1 (6 bases). The receptor's source is a human donor with basal cell carcinoma. The specimen comprised PBMCs, sampled before anti-PD-1 treatment. This CDR3 is CASSPNPTGKQYF. CDR3 sequence (DNA): TGTGCCAGCAGTCCGAACCCTACAGGGAAGCAGTACTTC.